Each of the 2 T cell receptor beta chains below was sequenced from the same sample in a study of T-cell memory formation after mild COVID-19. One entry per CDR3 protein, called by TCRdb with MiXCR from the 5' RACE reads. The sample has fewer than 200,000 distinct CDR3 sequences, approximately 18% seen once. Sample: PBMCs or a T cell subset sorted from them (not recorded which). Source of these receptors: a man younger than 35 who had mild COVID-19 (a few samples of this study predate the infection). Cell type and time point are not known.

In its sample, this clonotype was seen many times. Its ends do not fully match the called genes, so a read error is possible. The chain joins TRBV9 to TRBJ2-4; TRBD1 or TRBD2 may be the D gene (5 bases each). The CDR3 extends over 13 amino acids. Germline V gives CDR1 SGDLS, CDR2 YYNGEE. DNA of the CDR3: TGTGCCAGCAGCCCAACCCCCGAGGGGCGCCGCTCCTTC. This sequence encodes CASSPTPEGRRSF.

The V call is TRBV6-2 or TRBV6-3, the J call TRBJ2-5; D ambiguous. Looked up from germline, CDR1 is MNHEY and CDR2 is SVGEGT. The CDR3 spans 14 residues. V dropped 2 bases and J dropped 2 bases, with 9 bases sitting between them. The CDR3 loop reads CASSYPVKQETQYF. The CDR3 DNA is TGTGCCAGCAGTTACCCAGTGAAGCAAGAGACCCAGTACTTC.